The clone carrying this TCR beta chain was counted ten times or more. As yet, its antigen is unknown. Construction of TCR beta libraries relied on iRepertoire HTBI primers and on Arm-PCR targeting CDR3 regions. TCRdb recomputed calls from the multiplex PCR reads with MiXCR, one row per CDR3 protein. The sample includes approximately 270,000 distinct CDR3 sequences, 15% to 20% seen only once; the top ten take around 15%. Trimming at V came to 4 bases and at J to 0 bases, leaving 7 bases not matched to a gene. The CDR3 spans 16 residues. Germline CDR1 and CDR2: MGHDK and SYGVNS. Time point defined: newly diagnosed GD, antithyroid drugs for less than 3 months. RNA extracted from PBMCs served as the sequencing template. The sample originates from a study of regulatory T cells in long-lasting Graves disease. Findings and caveats of the study: It was in persistent disease that TRBV28, TRBJ1-2 and TRBJ2-5 were favored.

This sample also appeared in a second study, on T cells in Graves' hyperthyroidism and ophthalmopathy. This second report adds: Graves' hyperthyroidism without ophthalmopathy progression within 18 months was termed stable. Diagnosis rested on symptoms, serum thyroxine and TRAb, thyroid ultrasound, and orbital computed tomography. The HTBI set primed first-round TCR CDR3 RT-PCR.

This chain uses TRBV25-1 with TRBJ1-2; 8 positions match TRBD1. The origin of this receptor is a woman aged 25 to 39 with Graves disease. Sequences were derived from peripheral blood mononuclear cells (PBMCs), sampled at new diagnosis, from a patient treated with antithyroid drugs. The CDR3 loop is CASSGRDRRTNYGYTF. DNA for the CDR3: TGTGCCAGCAGTGGGAGGGACAGGCGTACTAACTATGGCTACACCTTC.